This TCR beta chain is from a study of spatial heterogeneity in lung cancer. TCRdb reprocessed the 5' RACE reads via MiXCR and lists one record per CDR3 protein. The data show 25,000 to 30,000 distinct CDR3 sequences, with approximately 6% seen just once and roughly 21% held by the top ten. The CDR3 is 14 amino acids. The germline gives CDR1 SGHTA, CDR2 FQGNSA. V shed 5 bases and J 3 bases; nucleotides not matched to a gene: 1. Time point denoted: blood at routine non-recurrence follow-up after resection. Unsorted whole RNA from tumor, nontumor lung or frozen PBMC underwent sequencing. The J gene is TRBJ2-3, the V gene TRBV7-2; 11 positions match TRBD1. Here the sequenced sample was PBMCs, taken at follow-up. The receptor was derived from a male donor with early-stage non-small cell lung cancer. In DNA, the CDR3 is TGTGCCAGCAGCGGACAGGGGGCAACAGATACGCAGTATTTT. It codes for CASSGQGATDTQYF.